This is a list of T cell receptor beta chains from one sample in a study of Graves' ophthalmopathy and Graves' hyperthyroidism. MiXCR, applied by TCRdb to the multiplex PCR reads, yields one record per CDR3 protein. The repertoire consists of about 480,000 distinct CDR3 sequences, with 13% to 15% occurring once and the leading ten covering roughly 9.8%. Sequencing used blood. All receptors derive from a woman aged 30 to 39 with Graves' ophthalmopathy. Each CDR3 is given with its conserved first and last residue. D genes are given only for firm matches. Only part of the rows carry a size: once, few, many, or a class if the clone is expanded.

abundance	d_gene	j_gene	v_gene	CDR3aa	CDR3nt
.	.	TRBJ2-2	TRBV4-1	CASSRIGYGQITGELFF	TGCGCCAGCAGCCGGATCGGATATGGACAGATCACCGGGGAGCTGTTTTTT
few	.	TRBJ2-2	TRBV3-1	CASSLRVAGELFF	TGTGCCAGCAGCCTCAGGGTGGCCGGGGAGCTGTTTTTT
many	TRBD1	TRBJ1-5	TRBV2	CASREQGDGQPQHF	TGTGCCAGCAGGGAACAGGGGGACGGTCAGCCCCAGCATTTT
many	.	TRBJ1-1	TRBV12-3/TRBV12-4	CASSLHRQYTEAFF	TGTGCCAGCAGTTTACATAGACAGTACACTGAAGCTTTCTTT
many	.	TRBJ1-2	TRBV13	CASSFSLGEYYGYTF	TGTGCCAGCAGCTTCTCCCTGGGGGAATACTATGGCTACACCTTC
many	.	TRBJ1-1	TRBV28	CASSFRGWRTEAFF	TGTGCCAGCAGTTTTCGGGGTTGGCGGACTGAAGCTTTCTTT
many	TRBD1	TRBJ1-2	TRBV6-1	CASTELGTGGRGYTF	TGTGCCAGCACCGAACTCGGGACAGGGGGAAGAGGCTACACCTTC
many	.	TRBJ1-5	TRBV12-3/TRBV12-4	CASSLNHNQPQHF	TGTGCCAGCAGTTTAAATCACAATCAGCCCCAGCATTTT
many	TRBD1	TRBJ1-2	TRBV5-6	CASSLRGQAYGYTF	TGTGCCAGCAGCTTAAGGGGACAGGCCTATGGCTACACCTTC
few	.	TRBJ1-2	TRBV18	CASSPDRAHGYTF	TGTGCCAGCTCACCAGACCGGGCCCATGGCTACACCTTC
many	TRBD2	TRBJ2-7	TRBV20-1	CSADGSGTKYEQYF	TGCAGTGCTGACGGGTCCGGGACTAAGTACGAGCAGTACTTC
many	TRBD1	TRBJ2-7	TRBV28	CASRGDSPYEQYF	TGTGCCAGCAGGGGGGACAGCCCCTACGAGCAGTACTTC
many	.	TRBJ2-7	TRBV12-3/TRBV12-4	CASSGVYEQYF	TGTGCCAGCAGTGGGGTCTACGAGCAGTACTTC
many	TRBD1	TRBJ1-3	TRBV28	CASSLDRVPGNTIYF	TGTGCCAGCAGCCTTGACAGGGTTCCGGGAAACACCATATATTTT
.	TRBD1	TRBJ1-2	TRBV2	CASHPSTGQGSLGGYTF	TGTGCCAGCCACCCAAGTACGGGACAGGGTAGTTTAGGTGGCTACACCTTC
many	TRBD1	TRBJ1-2	TRBV28	CASSLVLGDRYGYTF	TGTGCCAGCAGTTTAGTTTTGGGGGACAGATATGGCTACACCTTC
many	.	TRBJ2-7	TRBV6-5	CASSQNSYEQYF	TGTGCCAGCAGCCAGAACAGCTACGAGCAGTACTTC
many	TRBD1	TRBJ1-2	TRBV28	CASSPDRAINYGYTF	TGTGCCAGCAGTCCGGACAGGGCTATTAACTATGGCTACACCTTC
many	TRBD1	TRBJ2-7	TRBV11-1	CASSSQGAGEQYF	TGTGCCAGCAGTTCACAGGGGGCTGGGGAGCAGTACTTC
many	.	TRBJ2-2	TRBV7-8	CAGSSNFDRFNTGELFF	TGTGCCGGCAGCTCAAACTTCGACAGGTTTAACACCGGGGAGCTGTTTTTT
many	.	TRBJ1-5	TRBV20-1	CSASSGEESQPQHF	TGCAGTGCCTCCTCAGGTGAGGAGAGTCAGCCCCAGCATTTT
many	TRBD1	TRBJ2-2	TRBV19	CASSPMWGQGTGELFF	TGTGCCAGTAGTCCCATGTGGGGACAGGGCACCGGGGAGCTGTTTTTT
many	.	TRBJ2-5	TRBV24-1	CATSDFGTQETQYF	TGTGCCACCAGTGATTTCGGCACCCAAGAGACCCAGTACTTC
many	.	TRBJ1-6	TRBV19	CASSRGGSGSYNSPLHF	TGTGCCAGTAGCCGAGGGGGTTCGGGCTCCTATAATTCACCCCTCCACTTT
many	TRBD1	TRBJ1-2	TRBV6-1	CASSEGTGANYGYTF	TGTGCCAGCAGTGAGGGGACAGGGGCCAACTATGGCTACACCTTC
few	TRBD1	TRBJ1-5	TRBV11-1	CASSSTSTGASNQPQHF	TGTGCCAGCAGCTCGACTTCGACAGGGGCTAGCAATCAGCCCCAGCATTTT
few	.	TRBJ1-2	TRBV7-9	CASSLGESHGYTF	TGTGCCAGCAGCTTAGGAGAGTCGCATGGCTACACCTTC
.	.	TRBJ2-2	TRBV19	CASSIDKTGELFF	TGTGCCAGTAGTATTGACAAAACCGGGGAGCTGTTTTTT
few	.	TRBJ2-2	TRBV9	CASSVVLLDASNTGELFF	TGTGCCAGCAGCGTAGTTTTGTTGGATGCCTCGAACACCGGGGAGCTGTTTTTT
many	.	TRBJ1-2	TRBV2	CAGETNYGYTF	TGTGCCGGGGAAACCAACTATGGCTACACCTTC
many	TRBD1	TRBJ1-1	TRBV7-2	CASSLRQGAATEAFF	TGTGCCAGCAGCTTAAGGCAGGGGGCGGCCACTGAAGCTTTCTTT
many	.	TRBJ1-5	TRBV29-1	CSVGPGGNQPQHF	TGCAGCGTTGGTCCGGGCGGCAATCAGCCCCAGCATTTT
.	.	TRBJ2-5	TRBV6-1	CASSRGTPRGTQYF	TGTGCCAGCAGCCGCGGGACCCCGAGAGGGACCCAGTACTTC
.	.	TRBJ1-4	TRBV7-9	CASSPGPWDEKLFF	TGTGCCAGCAGCCCTGGGCCTTGGGATGAAAAACTGTTTTTT
.	.	TRBJ1-1	TRBV7-9	CASSITLGDTEAFF	TGTGCCAGCAGCATTACCCTGGGGGACACTGAAGCTTTCTTT
.	.	TRBJ1-5	TRBV5-1	CASSLFGPPGNGPQHF	TGCGCCAGCAGCTTATTTGGGCCCCCCGGAAATGGGCCCCAGCATTTT
many	.	TRBJ2-5	TRBV30	CAWNRQETQYF	TGTGCCTGGAACAGACAGGAGACCCAGTACTTC
many	TRBD1	TRBJ1-1	TRBV20-1	CSAHTGGSMNTEAFF	TGCAGTGCCCATACAGGGGGGAGCATGAACACTGAAGCTTTCTTT
many	.	TRBJ1-6	TRBV12-3/TRBV12-4	CASSLAGGGSYNSPLHF	TGTGCCAGCAGTTTAGCAGGGGGTGGCTCCTATAATTCACCCCTCCACTTT
.	.	TRBJ2-7	TRBV11-2	CASSPARDYEQYF	TGTGCCAGCAGCCCCGCCCGAGACTACGAGCAGTACTTC
many	.	TRBJ1-1	TRBV10-3	CAISVGLWTEAFF	TGTGCCATCAGTGTTGGGTTGTGGACTGAAGCTTTCTTT
many	.	TRBJ2-5	TRBV12-3/TRBV12-4	CASSLTQGGETQYF	TGTGCCAGCAGTTTAACGCAGGGAGGAGAGACCCAGTACTTC
few	.	TRBJ1-1	TRBV18	CASSPQGTSEAFF	TGTGCCAGCTCACCACAAGGGACAAGTGAAGCTTTCTTT
many	TRBD2	TRBJ2-2	TRBV28	CASKSSGRAPNTGELFF	TGTGCCAGCAAGAGTAGCGGGAGGGCCCCGAACACCGGGGAGCTGTTTTTT